A single sample is the source of the 21 T cell receptor beta chains below, sequenced in a study of a mutant IDH1 vaccine in newly diagnosed glioma. Time point defined: week 23, last vaccination. The investigators gave 300 ug of mutant IDH1 20-mer peptide in each vaccine dose, together with topical imiquimod. These receptors have no known antigen. Sequencing was performed with immunoSEQ multiplex PCR; in TCRdb, only in-frame clones are kept and a portion is missing. The sample records tens of thousands of clones, nearly 85% being singletons. The material sequenced was PBMCs, taken from a glioma patient whose treatment included an IDH1 peptide vaccine. The source of these receptors is a man aged 18 to 29 with glioma.

The CDR3 region has the DNA TGTGCCAGCAGTCCGGGACTAGACTACAATGAGCAGTTCTTC. Amino acid sequence: CASSPGLDYNEQFF. The gene calls are TRBV2 and TRBJ2-1; the match to TRBD2 covers 8 bases. CDR3 length equals 14 residues. Per germline, CDR1 SNHLY and CDR2 FYNNEI. The junction had 3 bases not matched to a gene; V was cut back by 5 bases and J by 3 bases.

The chain employs TRBV27 and TRBJ1-2; no firm D call. CDR1 and CDR2 from the germline V gene are MNHEY and SMNVEV (reference sequence). The CDR3 is 11 amino acids. V shed 6 bases and J shed 5 bases, with 7 bases lying between them. The CDR3 bases are TGTGCCAGCAGCCCCGGTTATGGCTACACCTTC. Translating gives CASSPGYGYTF.

The genes are TRBV5-1 and TRBJ1-4, with D unclear. Looked up from germline, CDR1 is SGHRS and CDR2 is YFSETQ. V was trimmed by 4 bases and J by 2 bases, leaving 12 bases between them. This CDR3 is built from 15 residues. CDR3 nucleotides: TGCGCCAGCAGCGCCAACGTGGGGACTAATGAAAAACTGTTTTTT. Translating gives CASSANVGTNEKLFF.

The CDR3: CASSLARHPTDTQYF. Written as DNA, the CDR3 is TGTGCCAGCAGCTTAGCGCGGCACCCCACAGATACGCAGTATTTT. The chain recombines TRBV7-2 with TRBJ2-3; D is undetermined. V was trimmed by 0 bases and J by 2 bases, leaving 9 bases between them. This CDR3 has 15 residues. Germline loops: CDR1 SGHTA, CDR2 FQGNSA.

The chain carries TRBV5-1 and TRBJ2-7; D might be TRBD1 (5 bases). Trimming pared 4 bases from V and 6 bases from J, leaving 14 bases between. The CDR3 has 13 amino acids. The V gene's germline CDR1 is SGHRS and CDR2 YFSETQ. The CDR3 is CASSPQVRGEQYF. The DNA of the CDR3 is TGCGCCAGCAGCCCACAAGTAAGGGGCGAGCAGTACTTC.

This chain connects TRBV7-2 to TRBJ2-1; TRBD2 matches at 9 bases. Losses at the gene ends were 5 bases for V and 7 bases for J; bases not matched to a gene: 12. CDR1 and CDR2 from the germline V gene are SGHTA and FQGNSA. This CDR3 comprises 16 residues. The DNA of the CDR3 is TGTGCCAGCAGCATACGCGGGAGGGCCGCGGCGAATGAGCAGTTCTTC. It translates to CASSIRGRAAANEQFF.

V and J are TRBV6-5 and TRBJ1-1; possible D gene TRBD1, 5 bases. Germline values: CDR1 MNHEY, CDR2 SVGAGI. CDR3 size: 13 residues. The V and J ends lost 7 bases and 4 bases respectively, with 13 bases between them. The CDR3 DNA reads TGTGCCAGCACCCGGGGACGGGGCACTGAAGCTTTCTTT. Its protein product is CASTRGRGTEAFF.

This clone showed up just a few times. The J gene is TRBJ2-1, the V gene TRBV25-1; the D gene is possibly TRBD1 (5 bases). Trimming pared 6 bases from V and 2 bases from J, leaving 14 bases between. The CDR3 loop spans 15 amino acids. In germline, CDR1 is MGHDK, CDR2 SYGVNS. The CDR3 spells CASSLQEWPYNEQFF. CDR3 sequence (DNA): TGTGCCAGCAGCTTACAGGAATGGCCCTACAATGAGCAGTTCTTC.

A remark on this clone: Relative to the germline gene, one junction end is altered; a read error may explain this. V and J are TRBV6-1 and TRBJ1-5; D ambiguous. This CDR3 has 16 amino acids. The germline V gene has CDR1 MNHNS and CDR2 SASEGT. The CDR3 coding sequence is TGTGCCAGCATTGAACATTCCCTGAGGAGCAATCAGCCCCAGCATTTT. Translating it yields CASIEHSLRSNQPQHF.

This clone was seen a few times. CDR3 residues: CASSLGQFYGYTF. Here the CDR3 DNA reads TGTGCCAGCAGCTTGGGGCAGTTCTATGGCTACACCTTC. The gene calls are TRBV7-2 and TRBJ1-2; D possibly corresponds to TRBD1 (5 bases). The ends were cut back, 3 bases at V and 4 bases at J, with 9 bases in the middle. The CDR3 runs 13 residues. Germline CDR1 SGHTA, CDR2 FQGNSA.

V and J are TRBV5-6 and TRBJ2-6; D gene ambiguous. The V and J ends lost 1 base and 0 bases respectively, with 14 bases between them. The CDR3 loop spans 18 amino acids. The germline V gene has CDR1 SGHDT and CDR2 YYEEEE. CDR3 nucleotide sequence: TGTGCCAGCAGCTTGTGGTTGGCCTCGATCTCTGGGGCCAACGTCCTGACTTTC. Its translation is CASSLWLASISGANVLTF. Full variable domain (outside the CDR3, taken from reference TRBV5-6 and TRBJ2-6): DAGVTQSPTHLIKTRGQQVTLRCSPKSGHDTVSWYQQALGQGPQFIFQYYEEEERQRGNFPDRFSGHQFPNYSSELNVNALLLGDSALYLCASSLWLASISGANVLTFGAGSRLTVL.

V usage is TRBV2 and J usage is TRBJ2-3; 10 nucleotides agree with TRBD2. Trimming at V came to 3 bases and at J to 6 bases, leaving 3 bases not matched to a gene. This CDR3 has 14 residues. Germline V gene lookup returns CDR1 SNHLY and CDR2 FYNNEI. The CDR3, as DNA: TGTGCCAGCAGTGATTTTAGCGGGGGGGATACGCAGTATTTT. Protein product: CASSDFSGGDTQYF.

V and J are TRBV4-2 and TRBJ2-7; 9 bases match TRBD1. CDR1 and CDR2 (germline): LGHNA, YNFKEQ. Germline trimming cut 3 bases from V and 3 bases from J; bases unmatched to any gene: 6. This CDR3 comprises 15 residues. The CDR3 coding sequence is TGTGCCAGCAGCCAGGAGGACAGGGGCGGCTACGAGCAGTACTTC. Encoded protein: CASSQEDRGGYEQYF.

This chain links TRBV6-6 with TRBJ1-2; TRBD1 agrees at 8 bases. The ends lost 8 bases at V and 4 bases at J; junction bases unmatched: 9. CDR1 and CDR2 from the germline V gene are MNHNY and SVGAGI (reference sequence). CDR3 length: 14 residues. The CDR3 loop is CASVVSTGGYGYTF. DNA of the CDR3: TGTGCCAGCGTCGTCTCCACAGGGGGCTATGGCTACACCTTC.

The chain links TRBV19 to TRBJ1-1, with 9 nucleotides matching TRBD1. The CDR3 covers 15 residues. Trimming removed 6 bases from V and 2 bases from J; junction bases left unmatched: 7. CDR1 LNHDA and CDR2 SQIVND come from the germline V gene (reference sequence). As DNA, the CDR3 is TGTGCCAGTAGGGTAGGGGACAGGGCCAACACTGAAGCTTTCTTT. This translates into CASRVGDRANTEAFF.

The rearrangement joins TRBV7-2 to TRBJ2-5, with TRBD1 matching over 12 bases. From germline, CDR1 is SGHTA and CDR2 FQGNSA. The V segment lost 5 bases and the J segment 5 bases; nucleotides outside the gene matches: 18. There are 19 residues in the CDR3. The CDR3 DNA follows: TGTGCCAGCAGCCCTCGAACTTTAGGGACAGGGGGCGCCCGGGAGACCCAGTACTTC. Amino acids: CASSPRTLGTGGARETQYF. Using reference TRBV7-2 and TRBJ2-5 for the parts outside the CDR3, the full variable domain is GAGVSQSPSNKVTEKGKDVELRCDPISGHTALYWYRQSLGQGLEFLIYFQGNSAPDKSGLPSDRFSAERTGGSVSTLTIQRTQQEDSAVYLCASSPRTLGTGGARETQYFGPGTRLLVL.

This sequence joins TRBV5-1 and TRBJ1-1, with D maybe TRBD1 (6 bases). Germline V CDR1 and CDR2: SGHRS, YFSETQ. This CDR3 is 14 amino acids long. The V end lost 0 bases, the J end lost 2 bases, and 8 bases lay between the germline ends. CDR3 loop: CASSLAGHNTEAFF. The CDR3, as DNA: TGCGCCAGCAGCTTGGCGGGACACAACACTGAAGCTTTCTTT.

A few counts support this clone. V and J are TRBV4-1 and TRBJ1-1; D might be TRBD1 (5 bases). This CDR3 comprises 15 residues. From germline, CDR1 is MGHRA and CDR2 YSYEKL. Trimming left V 1 base short and J 1 base short, with 10 bases between. CDR3 nucleotides: TGCGCCAGCAGCCAAGCAGGGCTTCCGAACACTGAAGCTTTCTTT. Its protein is CASSQAGLPNTEAFF.

This clone was seen only once. The chain combines TRBV29-1 with TRBJ2-1, with 8 bases that match TRBD2. Losses at the gene ends were 4 bases for V and 2 bases for J; bases not matched to a gene: 4. The CDR3 spans 14 residues. Looked up from germline, CDR1 is SQVTM and CDR2 is ANQGSEA. The CDR3 protein is CSVARRGAYNEQFF. The DNA for the CDR3 is TGCAGCGTTGCTCGGCGGGGGGCCTACAATGAGCAGTTCTTC.

The DNA of the CDR3 is TGTGCCAGCAGTTTACTGCCCCGACTAGCGGGAGCCAATGAGCAGTTCTTC. Protein sequence: CASSLLPRLAGANEQFF. The chain joins TRBV27 to TRBJ2-1; 12 nucleotides line up with TRBD2. Germline-derived CDR1 and CDR2 are MNHEY and SMNVEV (reference sequence). V shed 2 bases and J 6 bases; nucleotides not matched to a gene: 8. This CDR3 has 17 amino acids.

V and J are TRBV6-6 and TRBJ1-2; 7 nucleotides line up with TRBD1. The CDR3 runs to 14 residues. The junction had 11 bases not matched to a gene; V was cut back by 5 bases and J by 8 bases. Germline V gene sequence: CDR1 MNHNY, CDR2 SVGAGI (reference sequence). The CDR3 sequence is CASSPTDRVEGYTF. CDR3 DNA sequence: TGTGCCAGCAGTCCAACCGACAGGGTCGAGGGCTACACCTTC.